This entry concerns a single TCR beta chain. Germline loops: CDR1 MNHEY, CDR2 SMNVEV (reference sequence). CDR3 length: 15 residues. V was clipped by 5 bases and J by 2 bases; unmatched bases: 6. This entry belongs to a study of control samples from healthy donors and cancer patients. Method: immunoSEQ multiplex PCR; TCRdb's copy keeps in-frame clones and lacks some. The profile shows over 150,000 clones, about nine tenths of them singletons. V usage is TRBV27 and J usage is TRBJ2-3; TRBD1 aligns across 8 bases. This receptor was identified in a middle-aged woman in good health. Sequenced sample: blood. CDR3 sequence (DNA): TGTGCCAGCAGTCCCTGGACAGGGCTCACAGATACGCAGTATTTT. Amino acids: CASSPWTGLTDTQYF.